This T cell receptor (beta chain) was found in a study of early T cells in non-severe SARS-CoV-2 infection. Study in general: The chains were unpaired, and the sequenced material was bulk RNA from unsorted whole blood. Overall study findings and caveats: VDJdb matching skewed toward anti-spike CD8 responses, missing private and CD4 specificities.

Unique molecular identifiers were attached to individual cDNA molecules. MiXCR, run by TCRdb on the 5' RACE reads, gives a single entry per CDR3 protein. The sample contains tens of thousands of distinct CDR3 sequences, less than 5.5% of which appear only once. This clonotype was picked up a small number of times. The antigen is not known. V was shortened by 0 bases and J by 3 bases, with 10 bases between the two germline ends. Germline V gives CDR1 SGHRS, CDR2 YFSETQ. The CDR3 is 14 residues long. The origin of this receptor is an adult who was a healthcare worker with PCR-confirmed SARS-CoV-2 infection or an uninfected control (not recorded which). The sample comprised whole blood. The V call is TRBV5-1, the J call TRBJ2-7; D is unclear. CDR3 coding DNA: TGCGCCAGCAGCTTGGGGTTCCTCCACTACGAGCAGTACTTC. Translated, it gives CASSLGFLHYEQYF.